This T cell receptor (beta chain) derives from a study of cytomegalovirus exposure and HLA in healthy donors. Overall study: Genotyping of roughly 400 donors showed that over 65% belonged to the Caucasian-associated ancestry cluster.

The length of the CDR3 is 15 residues. Unmatched junction bases numbered 4, after V lost 0 bases and J lost 5 bases. CDR1 and CDR2 from the germline V gene are MNHEY and SVGAGI. With 60 Vbeta and 13 Jbeta primers, the PCR was carried out. Repertoires were generated with immunoSEQ multiplex PCR, while TCRdb's copy carries only in-frame clones and drops some. The sample holds about 100,000 clones; approximately 70% are singletons and the top ten take approximately 10%. What was sequenced was PBMCs. This chain connects TRBV6-5 to TRBJ1-5, with TRBD1 matching 7 bases. The TCR originated in a man aged 40-55 years in good health and CMV-seropositive. As DNA, the CDR3 is TGTGCCAGCAGTTACTCCGCCAGGGGGTATCAGCCCCAGCATTTT. It is translated as CASSYSARGYQPQHF.